These 3 T cell receptor beta chains were all obtained from the same sample, sequenced in a study of T cell repertoires in cytomegalovirus infection. These receptors have no known antigen. MiXCR was run by TCRdb on the reads, yielding one entry per CDR3 protein. The table has fewer than 1,000,000 distinct CDR3 sequences, approximately 33% seen once; the top ten hold around 15%. The source was cultured CD8+ T cells from PBMCs, collected from culture after CMV antigen stimulation. The receptors here all came from a human donor in good health (CMV status not recorded). Some clones in this sample may be carry-over from other donors' samples.

The CDR3 region has the DNA TGTGCCAGCAGTGAAGCTGGAGACAGTTCCCACGAGCAGTACTTC. Translated: CASSEAGDSSHEQYF. The chain carries TRBV6-1 and TRBJ2-7, with D possibly matching TRBD1 (5 bases). This CDR3 is built from 15 residues. V shed 0 bases and J shed 5 bases, with 14 bases lying between them. Germline V gene sequence: CDR1 MNHNS, CDR2 SASEGT.

This chain connects TRBV6-1 to TRBJ2-1, with 8 nucleotides matching TRBD2. The CDR3 has 14 amino acids. CDR1 is MNHNS, CDR2 SASEGT, per germline. Trimming removed 10 bases from V and 3 bases from J; junction bases left unmatched: 8. The CDR3, as DNA: TGTGCCACCGCTGTCGGGGGGGGCTACAATGAGCAGTTCTTC. Translation gives CATAVGGGYNEQFF.

The chain couples TRBV27 to TRBJ2-2, with TRBD1 identical over 8 bases. The germline V gene encodes CDR1 MNHEY and CDR2 SMNVEV (reference sequence). The CDR3 totals 14 residues. J gave up 4 bases and V 8 bases, and 6 bases lay outside the gene matches. The CDR3 DNA follows: TGTGCCAGCCACAGGGGGTCGGGCACCGGGGAGCTGTTTTTT. It specifies CASHRGSGTGELFF.